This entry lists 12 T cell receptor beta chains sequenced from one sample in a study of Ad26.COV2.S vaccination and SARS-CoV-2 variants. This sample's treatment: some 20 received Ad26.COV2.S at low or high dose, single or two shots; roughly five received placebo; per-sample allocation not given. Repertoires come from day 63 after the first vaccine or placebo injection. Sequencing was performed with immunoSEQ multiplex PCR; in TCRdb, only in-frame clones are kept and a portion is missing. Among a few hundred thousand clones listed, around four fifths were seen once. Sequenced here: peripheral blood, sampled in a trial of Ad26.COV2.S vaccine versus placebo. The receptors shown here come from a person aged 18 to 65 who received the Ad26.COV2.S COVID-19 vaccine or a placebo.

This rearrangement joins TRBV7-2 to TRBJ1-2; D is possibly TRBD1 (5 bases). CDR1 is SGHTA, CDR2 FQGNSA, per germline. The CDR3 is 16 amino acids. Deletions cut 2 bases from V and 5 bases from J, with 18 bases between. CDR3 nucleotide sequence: TGTGCCAGCAGCTTACGGATGAGGGGACTAAGATATGGCTACACCTTC. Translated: CASSLRMRGLRYGYTF.

The CDR3 sequence is CASSLDLRPYEQYF. CDR3 in DNA: TGTGCCAGCAGCTTGGACCTCAGGCCCTACGAGCAGTACTTC. This rearrangement joins TRBV5-6 to TRBJ2-7; D is unclear. The CDR3 has 14 amino acids. The germline gives CDR1 SGHDT, CDR2 YYEEEE. V was cut by 0 bases and J by 2 bases, with 9 bases left in between.

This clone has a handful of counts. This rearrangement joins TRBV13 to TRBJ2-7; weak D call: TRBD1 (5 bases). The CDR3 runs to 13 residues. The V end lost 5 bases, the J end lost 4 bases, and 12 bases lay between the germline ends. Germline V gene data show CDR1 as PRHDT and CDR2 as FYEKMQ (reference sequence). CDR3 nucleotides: TGTGCCAGCAGCGAAAGCCCAGGGTACGAGCAGTACTTC. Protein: CASSESPGYEQYF.

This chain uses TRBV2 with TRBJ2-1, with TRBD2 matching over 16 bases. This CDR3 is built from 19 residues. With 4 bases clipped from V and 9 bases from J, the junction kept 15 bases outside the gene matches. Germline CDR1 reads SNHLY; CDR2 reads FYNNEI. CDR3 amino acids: CASSATGTSGGAKLSEQFF. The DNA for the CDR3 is TGTGCCAGCAGTGCTACCGGGACTAGCGGGGGGGCCAAGCTCAGTGAGCAGTTCTTC. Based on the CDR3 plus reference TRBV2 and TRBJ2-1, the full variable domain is EPEVTQTPSHQVTQMGQEVILRCVPISNHLYFYWYRQILGQKVEFLVSFYNNEISEKSEIFDDQFSVERPDGSNFTLKIRSTKLEDSAMYFCASSATGTSGGAKLSEQFFGPGTRLTVL.

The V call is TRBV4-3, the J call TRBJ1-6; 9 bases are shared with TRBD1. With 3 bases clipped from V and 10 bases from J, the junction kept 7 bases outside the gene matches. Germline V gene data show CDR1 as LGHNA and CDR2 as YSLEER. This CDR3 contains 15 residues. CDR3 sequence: CASSHGDRERSPLHF. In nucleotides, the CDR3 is TGCGCCAGCAGCCACGGGGACAGGGAACGCTCACCCCTCCACTTT.

The CDR3 sequence is CASSLGVVENTEAFF. CDR3 in DNA: TGTGCCAGCAGCTTAGGGGTAGTCGAGAACACTGAAGCTTTCTTT. The chain is built from TRBV5-4 and TRBJ1-1, with TRBD1 as a possible D gene (5 bases). V was shortened by 2 bases and J by 1 base, with 12 bases between the two germline ends. CDR1 is SGHNT, CDR2 YYREEE, per germline (reference sequence). The CDR3 covers 15 residues.

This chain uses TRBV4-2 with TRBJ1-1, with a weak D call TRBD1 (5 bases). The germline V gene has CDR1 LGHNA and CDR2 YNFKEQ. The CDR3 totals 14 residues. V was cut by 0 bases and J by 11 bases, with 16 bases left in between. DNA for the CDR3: TGTGCCAGCAGCCAAGATTCAAGGGACCCGAGGGCTTTCTTT. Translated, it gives CASSQDSRDPRAFF.

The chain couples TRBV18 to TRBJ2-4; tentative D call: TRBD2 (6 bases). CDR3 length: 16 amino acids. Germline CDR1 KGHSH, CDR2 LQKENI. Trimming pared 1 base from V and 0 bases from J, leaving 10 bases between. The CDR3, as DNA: TGTGCCAGCTCACCACGGGGAGGTCTAGCCAAAAACATTCAGTACTTC. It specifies CASSPRGGLAKNIQYF.

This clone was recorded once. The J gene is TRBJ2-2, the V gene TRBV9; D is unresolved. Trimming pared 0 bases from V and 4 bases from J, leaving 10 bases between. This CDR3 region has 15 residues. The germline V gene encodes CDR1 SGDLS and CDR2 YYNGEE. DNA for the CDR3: TGTGCCAGCAGCGTAGGGGGAATGAGCACCGGGGAGCTGTTTTTT. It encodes CASSVGGMSTGELFF.

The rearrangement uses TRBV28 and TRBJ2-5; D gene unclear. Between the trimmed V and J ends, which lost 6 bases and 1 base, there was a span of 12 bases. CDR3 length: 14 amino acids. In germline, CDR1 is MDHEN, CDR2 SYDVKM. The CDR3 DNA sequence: TGTGCCAGCAGCCCAAGGTGGGGCCAAGAGACCCAGTACTTC. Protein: CASSPRWGQETQYF.

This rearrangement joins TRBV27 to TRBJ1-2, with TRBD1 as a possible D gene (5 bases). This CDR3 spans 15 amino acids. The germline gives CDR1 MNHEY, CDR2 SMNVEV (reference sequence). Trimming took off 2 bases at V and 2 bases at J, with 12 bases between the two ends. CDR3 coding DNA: TGTGCCAGCAGTTTAGGAGTGGGACCCAACTATGGCTACACCTTC. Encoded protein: CASSLGVGPNYGYTF.

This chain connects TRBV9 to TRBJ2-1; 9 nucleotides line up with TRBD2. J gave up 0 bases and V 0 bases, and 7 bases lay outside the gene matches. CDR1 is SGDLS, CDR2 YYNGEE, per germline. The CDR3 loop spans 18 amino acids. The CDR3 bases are TGTGCCAGCAGCGTAGTAGCGGGAGTTAGGGCCTCCTACAATGAGCAGTTCTTC. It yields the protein CASSVVAGVRASYNEQFF.